The T cell receptor beta chain under discussion was sequenced for a study of T cell repertoires in cytomegalovirus infection. In the study overall: Alongside well-studied HLA-B-restricted CMV epitopes, recently identified HLA-C-restricted CMV epitopes were also used.

MiXCR, run by TCRdb on the reads, gives a single entry per CDR3 protein. The sample consists of around 800,000 distinct CDR3 sequences, 30% to 35% of them appearing once. The CDR3 extends over 12 amino acids. Trimming stripped 5 bases from V and 14 bases from J, with 13 bases between. This clonotype was seen only a few times. What it binds is not known. The clonotype was recovered from a human donor in good health (CMV status not recorded). Some clones in this sample may be carry-over from other donors' samples. The specimen comprised cultured CD8+ T cells from PBMCs, sampled from culture after CMV antigen stimulation. The rearrangement links TRBV12-3 or TRBV12-4 to TRBJ1-6; no clear D. CDR3 coding DNA: TGTGCCAGCAGTCCGGACGGTCGGGCCCTCCACTTT. It translates to CASSPDGRALHF.